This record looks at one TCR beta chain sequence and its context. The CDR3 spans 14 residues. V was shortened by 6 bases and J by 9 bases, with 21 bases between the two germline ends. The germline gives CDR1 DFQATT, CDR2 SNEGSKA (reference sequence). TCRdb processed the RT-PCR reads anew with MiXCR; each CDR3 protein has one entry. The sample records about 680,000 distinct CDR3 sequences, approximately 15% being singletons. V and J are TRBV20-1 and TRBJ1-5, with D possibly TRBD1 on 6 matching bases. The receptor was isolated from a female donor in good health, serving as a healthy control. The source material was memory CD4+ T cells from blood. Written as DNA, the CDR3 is TGCAGTGCCCCGGACAGTCCGGCTTCGATGCCCCAGCATTTT. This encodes CSAPDSPASMPQHF.